The next 11 T cell receptor beta chains were all read from a single sample in a study of shared clonotypes between healthy human individuals. The repertoire was sequenced with immunoSEQ multiplex PCR; TCRdb's copy has only in-frame clones and lacks some. The data show about 490,000 clones, roughly 80% seen once. Sequencing was carried out using PBMCs. The receptor source for this set is a woman in her forties in good health. Some clones in this sample may be carry-over from other donors' samples.

J is TRBJ2-7 and V is TRBV7-9, with D possibly TRBD1 on 5 matching bases. The germline V gene encodes CDR1 SEHNR and CDR2 FQNEAQ (reference sequence). The CDR3 loop spans 17 amino acids. Between the trimmed V and J ends, which lost 1 base and 3 bases, there was a span of 19 bases. CDR3: CASSLEAPPPGYYEQYF. CDR3 bases: TGTGCCAGCAGCTTAGAGGCCCCCCCTCCAGGGTACTACGAGCAGTACTTC. The variable domain in full, completed from reference TRBV7-9 and TRBJ2-7, reads DTGVSQNPRHKITKRGQNVTFRCDPISEHNRLYWYRQTLGQGPEFLTYFQNEAQLEKSRLLSDRFSAERPKGSFSTLEIQRTEQGDSAMYLCASSLEAPPPGYYEQYFGPGTRLTVT.

The chain joins TRBV7-8 to TRBJ2-1; D is possibly TRBD2 (6 bases). Trimming shortened V by 1 base and J by 4 bases, and 11 bases separated the two germline ends. The CDR3 extends over 15 amino acids. Per germline, CDR1 SGHVS and CDR2 FQNEAQ. The CDR3 nucleotides are TGTGCCAGCAGCTTAGTAGCGGTTCCGTACAATGAGCAGTTCTTC. Protein product: CASSLVAVPYNEQFF.

This CDR3 is CASSYRGRLDNEQFF. In nucleotides, the CDR3 is TGTGCCAGCAGTTACAGGGGAAGGTTGGACAATGAGCAGTTCTTC. This chain uses TRBV6-5 with TRBJ2-1, with D maybe TRBD1 (5 bases). This CDR3 contains 15 residues. Between the trimmed V and J ends, which lost 2 bases and 5 bases, there was a span of 13 bases. Germline V lookup: CDR1 MNHEY, CDR2 SVGAGI.

This clone was picked up many times. The sample contains more than one DNA sequence encoding this CDR3. The V and J genes are TRBV28 and TRBJ2-7; D perhaps matches TRBD1 (7 bases). Germline CDR1 MDHEN, CDR2 SYDVKM. The V gene lost 6 bases and the J gene lost 7 bases, with 16 bases spanning the gap. The CDR3 has 13 amino acids. The CDR3 nucleotides are TGTGCCAGCAGCTACCCACAGGGGAGGGAGCAGTACTTC. It encodes CASSYPQGREQYF.

This clone was seen a handful of times. V usage is TRBV7-9 and J usage is TRBJ2-1, with a tentative D call TRBD2 (6 bases). Germline-derived CDR1 and CDR2 are SEHNR and FQNEAQ (reference sequence). The CDR3 spans 12 residues. The V end was cut by 5 bases, the J end by 10 bases, with 12 bases between. Written as DNA, the CDR3 is TGTGCCAGCAGCACATCCCTAGCGGAGCAGTTCTTC. Residues: CASSTSLAEQFF.

This clone was detected a few times. The chain links TRBV28 to TRBJ2-5, with 10 bases lining up with TRBD2. Germline CDR1 reads MDHEN; CDR2 reads SYDVKM. Trimming took 3 bases from V and 1 from J; bases not matched to a gene: 5. The CDR3 contains 16 residues. The CDR3: CASSFLSGRAQETQYF. CDR3 nucleotides: TGTGCCAGCAGTTTTTTAAGCGGGAGGGCCCAAGAGACCCAGTACTTC.

This chain links TRBV27 with TRBJ2-5, with TRBD2 matching 11 bases. V lost 5 bases to trimming and J lost 4 bases; unmatched junction nucleotides: 9. Germline assignment: CDR1 MNHEY and CDR2 SMNVEV (reference sequence). The CDR3 length is 16 residues. The chain's CDR3 is CASSVLAGGGRETQYF. The CDR3 coding sequence is TGTGCCAGCAGTGTTCTAGCGGGAGGAGGTCGAGAGACCCAGTACTTC.

Comments on this clone: A read error is likely here: a far larger clone is one base away. In the same sample, other DNA sequences code for this CDR3. The CDR3, as DNA: TGTGCCACCAGCAGAGATCGAAGCGGCAGGCGCGAGCAGTACTTC. Translated, it gives CATSRDRSGRREQYF. V and J are TRBV15 and TRBJ2-7; D is possibly TRBD2 (5 bases). Trimming removed 0 bases at V and 6 bases at J, with 15 bases between. This CDR3 comprises 15 residues. CDR1 LNHNV and CDR2 YYDKDF come from the germline V gene (reference sequence).

V gene TRBV18 combines with J gene TRBJ1-2, with 9 bases lining up with TRBD1. The germline CDR1 and CDR2 sequences are KGHSH and LQKENI. The length of the CDR3 is 14 residues. The junction had 5 bases not matched to a gene; V was cut back by 3 bases and J by 6 bases. This chain's CDR3 is CASSPDGTGHGYTF. The CDR3 DNA reads as TGTGCCAGCTCACCGGATGGGACAGGGCATGGCTACACCTTC.

The rearrangement links TRBV5-1 to TRBJ2-7; unclear D gene. Germline V gene lookup returns CDR1 SGHRS and CDR2 YFSETQ. The CDR3 spans 11 residues. The V gene lost 4 bases and the J gene lost 7 bases, with 9 bases spanning the gap. The CDR3 loop is CASSQGNEQYF. The CDR3 region has the DNA TGCGCCAGCAGCCAAGGGAATGAGCAGTACTTC.

The V call is TRBV18, the J call TRBJ2-7; 11 bases fit TRBD2. CDR1 is KGHSH, CDR2 LQKENI, per germline. Losses at the gene ends were 3 bases for V and 7 bases for J; bases not matched to a gene: 8. This CDR3 contains 15 residues. CDR3 coding DNA: TGTGCCAGCTCACCTGGGACTAGCGGCTTGGGGGAGCAGTACTTC. The encoded protein is CASSPGTSGLGEQYF. The entire variable domain, with the rest obtained from reference TRBV18 and TRBJ2-7, is as follows: NAGVMQNPRHLVRRRGQEARLRCSPMKGHSHVYWYRQLPEEGLKFMVYLQKENIIDESGMPKERFSAEFPKEGPSILRIQQVVRGDSAAYFCASSPGTSGLGEQYFGPGTRLTVT.